These T cell receptor beta chains were read from a single sample in a study of blood T cell repertoires in COVID-19. TCRdb keeps only in-frame clones here, not all; method: immunoSEQ multiplex PCR. The top ten hold approximately 9.6% of the sample, which has nearly 250,000 clones, approximately 85% seen once. Sequencing was carried out using PBMCs or T cells enriched from blood (not recorded which). Every receptor here comes from a woman aged 45-65 years with acute COVID-19. CDR3s include the opening cysteine and the closing phenylalanine or tryptophan. Each record gives: clone size, V gene, J gene, D gene, CDR3 protein, CDR3 DNA. A D gene is named only where the DNA matches it firmly. Expanded clones are given a class, and other clones once, few, many or no size at all.

>NA|TRBV6-5|TRBJ2-2|NA
CASSYRTAAGELFF
TGTGCCAGCAGCTACAGGACAGCTGCCGGGGAGCTGTTTTTT
>NA|TRBV14|TRBJ1-2|TRBD1
CASSQFRTGGYGYTF
TGTGCCAGCAGCCAGTTCCGGACAGGCGGTTATGGCTACACCTTC
>once|TRBV10-3|TRBJ1-6|NA
CAISGGQGDNSPLHF
TGTGCCATCAGTGGGGGGCAGGGAGATAATTCACCCCTCCACTTT
>NA|TRBV3-1/TRBV3-2|TRBJ2-7|TRBD1
CATSGGAHEQYF
TGTGCCACCTCAGGGGGAGCCCACGAGCAGTACTTC
>once|TRBV6-5|TRBJ1-1|NA
CASFSRNTEAFF
TGTGCCAGCTTCTCGAGGAACACTGAAGCTTTCTTT
>NA|TRBV5-4|TRBJ1-1|NA
CASSLAWGGPNTEAFF
TGTGCCAGCAGCTTGGCCTGGGGGGGCCCTAACACTGAAGCTTTCTTT
>NA|TRBV2|TRBJ1-5|NA
CASSESGQYNQPQHF
TGTGCCAGCAGTGAATCGGGTCAGTACAATCAGCCCCAGCATTTT
>NA|TRBV24-1|TRBJ2-3|TRBD2
CATSDRTSGGAGYTDTQYF
TGTGCCACCAGTGACCGGACTAGCGGGGGGGCCGGTTACACAGATACGCAGTATTTT
>NA|TRBV11-1|TRBJ2-3|TRBD2
CASRSTSGTTDTQYF
TGTGCCAGCAGATCTACTAGCGGGACCACAGATACGCAGTATTTT
>NA|TRBV5-1|TRBJ1-4|TRBD1
CASSRDRLNEKLFF
TGCGCCAGCAGCCGGGACAGATTGAATGAAAAACTGTTTTTT